This T cell receptor beta chain was found in a study of regulatory T cells in long-lasting Graves disease. Study details: For a period under 3 months, newly diagnosed Graves' patients had taken antithyroid drugs.

The CDR3 loop spans 19 amino acids. V lost 4 bases to trimming and J lost 6 bases; unmatched junction nucleotides: 15. Whole-study findings and limits: Only a small sample size was used, which may have cut accuracy.

The time point here: newly diagnosed GD, antithyroid drugs for less than 3 months. The authors made the TCR library using RNA they extracted from PBMCs. The sample holds many counts of this clonotype. Its specificity is not known. With iRepertoire HTBI primers and Arm-PCR of CDR3 regions, TCR beta libraries were built. MiXCR was run by TCRdb on the multiplex PCR reads, yielding one entry per CDR3 protein. The top ten clones hold approximately 17% of a sample with around 470,000 distinct CDR3 sequences, around 13% of them seen once. The sample also formed part of further work on T cells in Graves' hyperthyroidism and ophthalmopathy. Per that paper: Most thyroid clonotypes expanded above 0.001 appeared in blood too.

The clonotype comes from a woman aged 45-65 years with Graves disease. Sample: peripheral blood mononuclear cells (PBMCs), taken at new diagnosis, from a patient treated with antithyroid drugs. The V call is TRBV12-3 or TRBV12-4, the J call TRBJ2-7; TRBD2 agrees at 16 bases. The CDR3 loop reads CASSSMPGLAGGQALEQYF. DNA of the CDR3: TGTGCCAGCAGTTCCATGCCGGGACTAGCGGGAGGGCAAGCGCTCGAGCAGTACTTC.